This is a list of T cell receptor beta chains from one sample in a study of cytomegalovirus exposure and HLA in healthy donors. TCRdb keeps only in-frame clones here, not all; method: immunoSEQ multiplex PCR. The data hold about 350,000 clones, with about nine tenths observed a single time. Source material: PBMCs. The receptor set was obtained from a woman in her twenties or thirties in good health and CMV-seropositive. Each CDR3 is given with its conserved first and last residue. A D gene is named only where the DNA matches it firmly. Expanded clones get a size class; other rows say once, few or many, or leave the size out.

j_call d_call v_call clone_size cdr3_aa cdr3_nt
TRBJ2-2 - TRBV11-3 - CASSLEGGTNTGELFF TGTGCCAGCAGCTTAGAGGGGGGAACGAACACCGGGGAGCTGTTTTTT
TRBJ2-1 TRBD1 TRBV2 - CASSPRQGANEQFF TGTGCCAGCAGTCCTCGACAGGGGGCGAATGAGCAGTTCTTC
TRBJ2-7 - TRBV27 once CASSPGSNSYEQYF TGTGCCAGCAGCCCCGGTTCTAACTCATACGAGCAGTACTTC
TRBJ2-1 TRBD1 TRBV5-1 - CASSRGQGYYNEQFF TGCGCCAGCAGCCGGGGACAGGGGTATTACAATGAGCAGTTCTTC
TRBJ2-3 - TRBV6-5 - CASSYDRSKDTQYF TGTGCCAGCAGTTACGACAGGTCGAAGGATACGCAGTATTTT
TRBJ1-5 TRBD1 TRBV4-3 - CASSQGTGNQPQHF TGCGCCAGCAGCCAGGGGACAGGGAATCAGCCCCAGCATTTT
TRBJ1-2 - TRBV27 - CASYTGGGGGYTF TGTGCCAGCTATACCGGGGGCGGGGGGGGCTACACCTTC
TRBJ1-1 - TRBV11-2 - CASSLNRVNTEAFF TGTGCCAGCAGCTTAAATCGGGTGAACACTGAAGCTTTCTTT
TRBJ1-5 TRBD1 TRBV10-1 - CASSWTGITQPQHF TGCGCCAGCAGTTGGACAGGGATAACGCAGCCCCAGCATTTT
TRBJ1-5 TRBD1 TRBV28 - CASSRLTGPNQPQHF TGTGCCAGCAGTCGTCTGACAGGGCCCAATCAGCCCCAGCATTTT
TRBJ1-1 - TRBV5-4 - CASSDTTVTEAFF TGTGCCAGCAGTGATACGACAGTCACTGAAGCTTTCTTT
TRBJ2-5 - TRBV2 once CASSDLWRETQYF TGTGCCAGCAGTGACCTATGGCGGGAGACCCAGTACTTC
TRBJ1-2 - TRBV30 once CAWSVATYGYTF TGTGCCTGGAGTGTTGCTACTTATGGCTACACCTTC
TRBJ1-6 - TRBV4-1 - CASSQPTRNSPLHF TGCGCCAGCAGCCAACCGACACGTAATTCACCCCTCCACTTT
TRBJ2-1 TRBD1 TRBV10-1 - CASSEFSPTGDNEQFF TGCGCCAGCAGTGAATTTTCCCCGACAGGGGACAATGAGCAGTTCTTC
TRBJ2-2 - TRBV7-9 - CASSPAGVNTGELFF TGTGCCAGCAGCCCGGCGGGTGTGAACACCGGGGAGCTGTTTTTT
TRBJ2-3 - TRBV5-4 - CASSFGPRTDTQYF TGTGCCAGCAGCTTCGGACCCCGCACAGATACGCAGTATTTT
TRBJ2-7 - TRBV6-5 - CASSYQWEQYF TGTGCCAGCAGTTACCAGTGGGAGCAGTACTTC
TRBJ1-3 - TRBV9 - CASSPDSYGNTIYF TGTGCCAGCAGCCCTGACAGTTACGGAAACACCATATATTTT
TRBJ2-7 TRBD1 TRBV7-9 few CASITDRVPYEQYF TGTGCCAGCATCACGGACAGGGTTCCTTACGAGCAGTACTTC
TRBJ1-5 - TRBV7-2 - CASSLVATGPNQPQHF TGTGCCAGCAGCTTAGTGGCGACAGGACCCAATCAGCCCCAGCATTTT
TRBJ1-5 TRBD1 TRBV27 few CASSPGGRRPQHF TGTGCCAGCAGTCCAGGGGGCCGGCGGCCCCAGCATTTT
TRBJ1-6 TRBD1 TRBV9 - CASSVGGTGNSPLHF TGTGCCAGCAGCGTAGGCGGGACAGGGAATTCACCCCTCCACTTT
TRBJ1-3 - TRBV4-2 - CASSQDPRVGRNTIYF TGTGCCAGCAGCCAAGATCCCCGGGTGGGTCGAAACACCATATATTTT
TRBJ1-5 - TRBV19 - CASGELSNQPQHF TGTGCCAGTGGAGAACTTTCTAATCAGCCCCAGCATTTT
TRBJ2-7 - TRBV7-2 - CASSLGLREQYF TGTGCCAGCAGCTTAGGTCTCAGAGAGCAGTACTTC
TRBJ2-3 TRBD1 TRBV7-3 - CASPDRVRTDTQYF TGTGCCAGCCCGGACAGGGTTCGGACAGATACGCAGTATTTT